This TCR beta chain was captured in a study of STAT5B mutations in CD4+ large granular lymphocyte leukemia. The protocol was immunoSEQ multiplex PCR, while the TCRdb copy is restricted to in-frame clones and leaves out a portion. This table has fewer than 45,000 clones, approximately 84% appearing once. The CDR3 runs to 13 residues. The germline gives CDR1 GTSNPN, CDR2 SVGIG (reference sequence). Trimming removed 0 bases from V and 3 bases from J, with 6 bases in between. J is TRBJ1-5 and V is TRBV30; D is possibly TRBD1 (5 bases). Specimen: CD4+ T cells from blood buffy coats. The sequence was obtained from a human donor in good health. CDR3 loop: CAWSVTDNQPQHF. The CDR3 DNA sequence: TGTGCCTGGAGTGTGACAGACAATCAGCCCCAGCATTTT.